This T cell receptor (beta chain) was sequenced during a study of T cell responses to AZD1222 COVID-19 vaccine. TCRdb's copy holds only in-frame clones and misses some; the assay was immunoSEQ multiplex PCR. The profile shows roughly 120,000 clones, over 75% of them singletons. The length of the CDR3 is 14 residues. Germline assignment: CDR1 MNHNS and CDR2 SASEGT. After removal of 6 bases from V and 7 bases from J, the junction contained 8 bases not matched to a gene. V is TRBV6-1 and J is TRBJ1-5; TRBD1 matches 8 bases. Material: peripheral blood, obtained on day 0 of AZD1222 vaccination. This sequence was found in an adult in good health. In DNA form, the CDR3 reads TGTGCCAGCAGAACGACAGGGGTACACCAGCCCCAGCATTTT. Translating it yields CASRTTGVHQPQHF.